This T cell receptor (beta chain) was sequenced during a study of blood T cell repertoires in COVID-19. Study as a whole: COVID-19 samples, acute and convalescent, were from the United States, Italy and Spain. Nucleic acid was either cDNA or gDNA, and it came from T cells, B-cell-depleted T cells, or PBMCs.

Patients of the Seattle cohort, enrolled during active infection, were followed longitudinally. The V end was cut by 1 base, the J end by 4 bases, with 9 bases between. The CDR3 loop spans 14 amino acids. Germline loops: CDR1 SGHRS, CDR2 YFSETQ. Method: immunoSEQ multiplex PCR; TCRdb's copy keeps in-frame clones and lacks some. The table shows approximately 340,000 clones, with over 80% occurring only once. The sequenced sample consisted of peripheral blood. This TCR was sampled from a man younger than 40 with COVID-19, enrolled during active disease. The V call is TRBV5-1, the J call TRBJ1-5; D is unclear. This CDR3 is CASSLLGGNQPQHF. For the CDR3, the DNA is TGCGCCAGCAGCTTGCTCGGAGGGAATCAGCCCCAGCATTTT. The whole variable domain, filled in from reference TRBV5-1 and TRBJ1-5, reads KAGVTQTPRYLIKTRGQQVTLSCSPISGHRSVSWYQQTPGQGLQFLFEYFSETQRNKGNFPGRFSGRQFSNSRSEMNVSTLELGDSALYLCASSLLGGNQPQHFGDGTRLSIL.